These T cell receptor beta chains were read from a single sample in a study of T cells in Graves' hyperthyroidism and ophthalmopathy. TCRdb processed the multiplex PCR reads anew with MiXCR; each CDR3 protein has one entry. The data show some 600,000 distinct CDR3 sequences, more than 11% seen once. Sequencing was carried out using blood. The source of these receptors is a woman in her thirties with Graves' hyperthyroidism that later progressed to Graves' ophthalmopathy. Each CDR3 is given with its conserved first and last residue. The D gene is left open where the match is weak. Clone size, where shown, is once, few, many, or a class for clones that have expanded.

TRBJ1-4,TRBD1,TRBV11-2,many,CASSTYRGSNEKLFF,TGTGCCAGCAGCACCTACAGGGGGAGTAATGAAAAACTGTTTTTT
TRBJ1-1,-,TRBV19,many,CASSPTGIGYTEAFF,TGTGCCAGTAGTCCGACGGGTATTGGGTACACTGAAGCTTTCTTT
TRBJ2-1,-,TRBV7-3,many,CASSPSAASSYNEQFF,TGTGCCAGCAGCCCTTCCGCGGCTAGCTCCTACAATGAGCAGTTCTTC
TRBJ2-1,-,TRBV7-3,many,CASSSGTHNEQFF,TGTGCCAGCAGCTCCGGGACTCACAATGAGCAGTTCTTC
TRBJ2-7,-,TRBV30,many,CAWSVHGSENEQYF,TGTGCCTGGAGTGTACACGGGAGCGAGAACGAGCAGTACTTC
TRBJ2-7,-,TRBV18,-,CASSPQPTPYEQYF,TGTGCCAGCTCACCCCAGCCTACGCCCTACGAGCAGTACTTC
TRBJ1-1,-,TRBV10-3,many,CAISERSLFPMNTEAFF,TGTGCCATCAGTGAGCGCAGCCTCTTTCCTATGAACACTGAAGCTTTCTTT
TRBJ1-1,-,TRBV20-1,many,CSAAGTRGTEAFF,TGCAGTGCTGCTGGGACCAGAGGGACTGAAGCTTTCTTT
TRBJ2-5,-,TRBV11-3,few,CASSAEGQQETQYF,TGTGCCAGCAGCGCCGAGGGTCAGCAAGAGACCCAGTACTTC
TRBJ2-1,TRBD2,TRBV7-2,many,CASSLSLTSGVLDEQFF,TGTGCCAGCAGCTTATCCCTAACTAGCGGGGTTTTGGATGAGCAGTTCTTC
TRBJ1-2,TRBD1,TRBV28,-,CASSRQGSGYTF,TGTGCCAGCAGCCGACAGGGATCTGGCTACACCTTC
TRBJ2-5,-,TRBV7-3,many,CASSLNGNEETQYF,TGTGCCAGCAGCTTAAACGGTAATGAAGAGACCCAGTACTTC
TRBJ1-5,-,TRBV11-2,many,CASSLTASNQPQHF,TGTGCCAGCAGCTTGACGGCAAGCAATCAGCCCCAGCATTTT
TRBJ1-1,-,TRBV20-1,many,CSAREGNTEAFF,TGCAGTGCCAGGGAGGGGAACACTGAAGCTTTCTTT
TRBJ1-1,TRBD1,TRBV12-3/TRBV12-4,-,CASIITGDPTESFF,TGTGCCAGCATTATCACAGGGGACCCCACTGAATCTTTCTTT
TRBJ2-3,TRBD2,TRBV27,many,CASSLARGSGLTDTQYF,TGTGCCAGCAGTTTAGCTCGGGGTAGCGGGTTAACAGATACGCAGTATTTT
TRBJ2-5,-,TRBV6-1,many,CASSEAWGAKETQYF,TGTGCCAGCAGTGAAGCATGGGGGGCCAAAGAGACCCAGTACTTC
TRBJ1-2,-,TRBV5-1,few,CASSHGTAFNYGYTF,TGCGCCAGCAGCCACGGGACCGCCTTTAACTATGGCTACACCTTC
TRBJ1-1,-,TRBV3-1,many,CASSSGRENTEAFF,TGTGCCAGCAGTTCTGGACGGGAGAACACTGAAGCTTTCTTT
TRBJ2-7,-,TRBV24-1,many,CATSDSAYEQYF,TGTGCCACCAGTGATTCGGCGTACGAGCAGTACTTC
TRBJ2-7,TRBD2,TRBV11-2,many,CASSPHGTSGIREQYF,TGTGCCAGCAGCCCACACGGGACTAGCGGGATACGAGAGCAGTACTTC
TRBJ2-1,TRBD1,TRBV6-1,many,CASSTPGEDRVAYNEQFF,TGTGCCAGCAGCACCCCCGGAGAGGACAGGGTCGCCTACAATGAGCAGTTCTTC
TRBJ1-2,-,TRBV7-8,many,CASSGTGFNGYTF,TGTGCCAGCAGCGGTACAGGATTTAATGGCTACACCTTC
TRBJ1-4,-,TRBV20-1,-,CSARKGPANEKLFF,TGCAGTGCTAGAAAGGGGCCGGCTAATGAAAAACTGTTTTTT
TRBJ2-7,-,TRBV11-3,-,CASSLEGAGQYF,TGTGCCAGCAGCTTGGAGGGGGCAGGGCAGTACTTC
TRBJ1-1,-,TRBV12-3/TRBV12-4,many,CASTIGGVAAFF,TGTGCCAGCACCATAGGGGGGGTAGCAGCTTTCTTT
TRBJ2-3,-,TRBV20-1,many,CSATEATATQYF,TGCAGTGCTACGGAGGCCACGGCCACGCAGTATTTT
TRBJ1-6,TRBD1,TRBV3-1,many,CASTTGTGNSPLHF,TGTGCCAGCACTACCGGGACAGGCAATTCACCCCTCCACTTT
TRBJ1-1,-,TRBV20-1,few,CSASQPDMNTEAFF,TGCAGTGCTAGTCAACCCGATATGAACACTGAAGCTTTCTTT
TRBJ2-4,TRBD1,TRBV18,few,CASSENGQGENIQYF,TGTGCCAGCTCGGAAAATGGACAGGGGGAAAACATTCAGTACTTC
TRBJ2-1,TRBD2,TRBV6-1,many,CASSFPSGTSTYNEQFF,TGTGCCAGCAGTTTCCCATCCGGGACTAGCACCTACAATGAGCAGTTCTTC
TRBJ1-6,TRBD1,TRBV11-2,many,CASSSTTGGTFGSPLHF,TGTGCCAGCAGCTCTACGACAGGGGGGACCTTTGGGTCACCCCTCCACTTT
TRBJ2-3,-,TRBV4-3,many,CASSQEVMADLTDTQYF,TGCGCCAGCAGCCAAGAGGTAATGGCGGACCTCACAGATACGCAGTATTTT